Shown below are 27 T cell receptor beta chains from a single sample sequenced in a study of graft-versus-host responses after intestinal transplantation (dated by TCRdb to about 2021). Their recognized antigens are unknown. The time point tag for this specimen amounts to: cells obtained before transplantation from donor or recipient. The library was generated by the immunoSEQ multiplex PCR assay. TCRdb provides this immuneACCESS table in a form limited to in-frame rearrangements. Some clones are lacking; in checked studies, under half of them reflect an unresolved V gene, and why the rest are absent is not known. Within this sample are over 40,000 clones, with around 85% of them counted one time only. Together, the top ten hold 0.45% to 0.55% of the sample. The material was unstimulated CD4+ T cells sorted from spleen or lymph node cells, obtained before transplant. These receptor sequences come from a human donor who was the organ donor for an intestinal transplant.

The genes are TRBV5-1 and TRBJ2-7; 9 bases map to TRBD1. There are 16 residues in the CDR3. The V gene's germline CDR1 is SGHRS and CDR2 YFSETQ. J lost 5 bases, V lost 0 bases, and 9 bases had no gene match. The CDR3 loop is CASSLVGQGMKNEQYF. The CDR3 bases are TGCGCCAGCAGCTTGGTGGGACAGGGTATGAAGAACGAGCAGTACTTC.

The chain carries TRBV6-1 and TRBJ2-7; possibly TRBD1 for D (6 bases). The CDR3 sequence is 12 residues long. The ends were cut back, 5 bases at V and 9 bases at J, with 14 bases in the middle. CDR1 is MNHNS and CDR2 is SASEGT in the germline V gene. Here the CDR3 reads CASSPTGFGQYF. In nucleotides, the CDR3 is TGTGCCAGCAGTCCCACAGGGTTTGGGCAGTACTTC.

The chain couples TRBV27 to TRBJ1-1, with D maybe TRBD1 (5 bases). The CDR3 consists of 14 residues. Germline V gene sequence: CDR1 MNHEY, CDR2 SMNVEV (reference sequence). V was shortened by 6 bases and J by 1 base, with 12 bases between the two germline ends. CDR3 in DNA: TGTGCCAGCAGCCACCAGGGTGGGAACACTGAAGCTTTCTTT. Amino acids: CASSHQGGNTEAFF.

The chain employs TRBV6-5 and TRBJ2-2, with D unresolved. The CDR3 sequence is 12 residues long. V lost 5 bases and J lost 7, with 8 bases in between. Germline V gives CDR1 MNHEY, CDR2 SVGAGI. The CDR3, as DNA: TGTGCCAGCAGTCCCGGCGGCGGGGAGCTGTTTTTT. It codes for CASSPGGGELFF.

This clone was found once. The V gene is TRBV25-1, the J gene TRBJ2-1, with TRBD1 as a possible D gene (5 bases). V was cut by 5 bases and J by 0 bases, with 11 bases left in between. CDR1 is MGHDK and CDR2 is SYGVNS in the germline V gene. The length of the CDR3 is 15 residues. This CDR3 reads CASSRGISSYNEQFF. The DNA for the CDR3 is TGTGCCAGCAGTAGGGGTATAAGCTCCTACAATGAGCAGTTCTTC.

J is TRBJ1-2 and V is TRBV18; D is unresolved. The CDR3 runs 15 residues. In germline, CDR1 is KGHSH, CDR2 LQKENI. V was trimmed by 3 bases and J by 4 bases, leaving 15 bases between them. CDR3 sequence (DNA): TGTGCCAGCTCACCCCCGGCAGGTCTCTCCTATGGCTACACCTTC. It specifies CASSPPAGLSYGYTF.

The chain links TRBV6-4 to TRBJ1-2, with D perhaps matching TRBD1 (5 bases). CDR1 and CDR2 (germline): MRHNA, SNTAGT. The CDR3 is 17 residues long. Trimming left V 0 bases short and J 5 bases short, with 19 bases between. This CDR3 reads CASSDSPVQGKSYGYTF. The DNA of the CDR3 is TGTGCCAGCAGTGACTCGCCCGTCCAGGGTAAGAGTTATGGCTACACCTTC.

This clone was recorded only once. The rearrangement uses TRBV27 and TRBJ1-1, with 9 bases matching TRBD1. Germline values: CDR1 MNHEY, CDR2 SMNVEV (reference sequence). Trimming removed 5 bases from V and 3 bases from J; junction bases left unmatched: 10. The CDR3 extends over 16 amino acids. This CDR3 reads CASSILPGQGDTEAFF. For the CDR3, the DNA is TGTGCCAGCAGTATTCTCCCGGGACAGGGTGACACTGAAGCTTTCTTT.

The V gene is TRBV5-1, the J gene TRBJ2-5; tentative D call: TRBD2 (5 bases). Germline CDR1 SGHRS, CDR2 YFSETQ. The CDR3 runs to 13 residues. V lost 2 bases and J lost 3, with 8 bases in between. The CDR3 reads CASSFGGEETQYF. The CDR3 DNA follows: TGCGCCAGCAGCTTTGGAGGAGAAGAGACCCAGTACTTC.

This rearrangement joins TRBV30 to TRBJ2-3; D is unresolved. V was trimmed by 3 bases and J by 5 bases, leaving 9 bases between them. Germline V lookup: CDR1 GTSNPN, CDR2 SVGIG (reference sequence). CDR3 size: 12 residues. CDR3 nucleotides: TGTGCCTGGAGGACCCGGATAGATACGCAGTATTTT. Protein sequence: CAWRTRIDTQYF.

This clone was seen a few times. The gene calls are TRBV6-6 and TRBJ2-3; the D call may be TRBD1 or TRBD2 (6 bases each). The CDR3 spans 15 residues. V was shortened by 3 bases and J by 3 bases, with 13 bases between the two germline ends. Germline V lookup: CDR1 MNHNY, CDR2 SVGAGI (reference sequence). In nucleotides, the CDR3 is TGTGCCAGCAGTTATAGGGGGGCAGGGACAGATACGCAGTATTTT. Translated: CASSYRGAGTDTQYF.

The chain uses TRBV7-9 and TRBJ2-5; the D gene is possibly TRBD1 (7 bases). The closer fit of TRBJ2-7 to the DNA end suggests the J call may be wrong. In germline, CDR1 is SEHNR, CDR2 FQNEAQ (reference sequence). The CDR3 is 16 residues long. The CDR3 DNA sequence: TGTGCCAGCGCCGACCGCGGACGACAGGGCGGGGACGAGCAGTACTTC. It yields the protein CASADRGRQGGDEQYF.

The rearrangement links TRBV11-2 to TRBJ2-1; perhaps TRBD1 as D (6 bases). Per germline, CDR1 SGHAT and CDR2 FQNNGV. The CDR3 spans 17 residues. V lost 7 bases and J lost 1, with 20 bases in between. CDR3 coding DNA: TGTGCCAGCACCCCACTTGTGGGGGCCGGGTCCTACAATGAGCAGTTCTTC. It specifies CASTPLVGAGSYNEQFF.

V usage is TRBV13 and J usage is TRBJ2-7; TRBD1 is a possible D gene (5 bases). Trimming cost V 5 bases and J 2 bases, with 19 bases left between them. The CDR3 spans 16 residues. Germline-derived CDR1 and CDR2 are PRHDT and FYEKMQ (reference sequence). CDR3 sequence (DNA): TGTGCCAGCAGCCCCAGGCCAGGGTGGGGCCCCTACGAGCAGTACTTC. Encoded protein: CASSPRPGWGPYEQYF.

This chain connects TRBV7-9 to TRBJ1-1, with D unresolved. Looked up from germline, CDR1 is SEHNR and CDR2 is FQNEAQ (reference sequence). V lost 3 bases, J lost 1 base, and 9 bases lay in between. The CDR3 length is 14 residues. The CDR3 here is CASSFLGANTEAFF. CDR3 DNA: TGTGCCAGCAGCTTTTTAGGAGCGAACACTGAAGCTTTCTTT. The full variable domain, its missing parts supplied by reference TRBV7-9 and TRBJ1-1, is DTGVSQNPRHKITKRGQNVTFRCDPISEHNRLYWYRQTLGQGPEFLTYFQNEAQLEKSRLLSDRFSAERPKGSFSTLEIQRTEQGDSAMYLCASSFLGANTEAFFGQGTRLTVV.

The V gene is TRBV6-1, the J gene TRBJ2-2, with D unresolved. In germline, CDR1 is MNHNS, CDR2 SASEGT. Deletions cut 6 bases from V and 0 bases from J, with 8 bases between. This CDR3 has 14 amino acids. The CDR3 spells CASSVQSNTGELFF. The CDR3 DNA follows: TGTGCCAGCAGCGTTCAGTCGAACACCGGGGAGCTGTTTTTT.

In this sample, this clone turned up once. V gene TRBV30 combines with J gene TRBJ1-6; D call uncertain. CDR1 is GTSNPN, CDR2 SVGIG, per germline (reference sequence). V lost 2 bases and J 0 bases, leaving 2 bases between the germline ends. The CDR3 extends over 13 amino acids. Here the CDR3 reads CAWSLSYNSPLHF. The CDR3 nucleotides read TGTGCCTGGAGTCTCTCCTATAATTCACCCCTCCACTTT. The variable domain in full, completed from reference TRBV30 and TRBJ1-6, reads SQTIHQWPATLVQPVGSPLSLECTVEGTSNPNLYWYRQAAGRGLQLLFYSVGIGQISSEVPQNLSASRPQDRQFILSSKKLLLSDSGFYLCAWSLSYNSPLHFGNGTRLTVT.

The J gene is TRBJ1-2, the V gene TRBV30, with D uncertain. The germline gives CDR1 GTSNPN, CDR2 SVGIG (reference sequence). This CDR3 spans 11 amino acids. Trimming left V 4 bases short and J 4 bases short, with 7 bases between. CDR3 sequence (DNA): TGTGCCTGGACAGCGCTCTATGGCTACACCTTC. Translated: CAWTALYGYTF.

This chain joins TRBV2 and TRBJ2-1; 7 bases are a match to TRBD2. In germline, CDR1 is SNHLY, CDR2 FYNNEI. V lost 0 bases to trimming and J lost 4 bases; unmatched junction nucleotides: 9. The CDR3 has 17 residues. The CDR3 spells CASSEALGSSGYNEQFF. In DNA form, the CDR3 reads TGTGCCAGCAGTGAAGCGCTTGGGTCTAGCGGATACAATGAGCAGTTCTTC.

This chain uses TRBV5-1 with TRBJ1-1; D possibly corresponds to TRBD1 (5 bases). V was trimmed by 7 bases and J by 1 base, leaving 11 bases between them. The CDR3 spans 13 residues. The germline CDR1 and CDR2 sequences are SGHRS and YFSETQ. The CDR3 sequence is CASGGTANTEAFF. The DNA for the CDR3 is TGCGCCAGCGGCGGGACGGCGAACACTGAAGCTTTCTTT.

This chain links TRBV18 with TRBJ1-2; TRBD1 matches at 9 bases. The CDR3 has 19 amino acids. V lost 4 bases and J lost 5; bases outside the gene matches: 20. CDR1 and CDR2 (germline): KGHSH, LQKENI. CDR3 coding DNA: TGTGCCAGCTCACAACTACAGGGGGCACGTCCAAGGCCGGGGTATGGCTACACCTTC. Translation gives CASSQLQGARPRPGYGYTF.

The genes are TRBV5-1 and TRBJ2-7; D is perhaps TRBD1 or TRBD2 (5 bases each). This CDR3 contains 15 residues. Germline CDR1 SGHRS, CDR2 YFSETQ. Trimming stripped 4 bases from V and 0 bases from J, with 14 bases between. CDR3 in amino acids: CASSLVGGPSYEQYF. In DNA form, the CDR3 reads TGCGCCAGCAGCCTTGTTGGGGGACCCTCCTACGAGCAGTACTTC.

The genes are TRBV5-6 and TRBJ2-7, with TRBD2 matching over 9 bases. The germline CDR1 and CDR2 sequences are SGHDT and YYEEEE. The CDR3 has 18 amino acids. The ends lost 4 bases at V and 0 bases at J; junction bases unmatched: 14. The DNA for the CDR3 is TGTGCCAGCAGCCGTAGCGGGAGAAAGGGGAGTAGCTCCTACGAGCAGTACTTC. Its protein product is CASSRSGRKGSSSYEQYF.

V is TRBV7-9 and J is TRBJ2-7; 8 bases match TRBD2. Germline loops: CDR1 SEHNR, CDR2 FQNEAQ (reference sequence). The V gene end was trimmed by 4 bases and the J gene end by 4 bases; junction bases not matched to a gene: 6. This CDR3 region has 14 residues. CDR3 protein: CASSSGTSVYEQYF. The CDR3 region has the DNA TGTGCCAGCAGCTCCGGGACTAGTGTGTACGAGCAGTACTTC.

The J gene is TRBJ2-1, the V gene TRBV2; unclear D gene. V gave up 7 bases and J gave up 5 bases, with 12 bases separating them. The CDR3 spans 13 residues. CDR1 and CDR2 (germline): SNHLY, FYNNEI. The CDR3 reads CASTVESHNEQFF. As DNA, the CDR3 is TGTGCCAGCACGGTCGAGAGTCACAATGAGCAGTTCTTC.

This clone has just a few counts. This chain joins TRBV18 and TRBJ2-7; the match to TRBD1 covers 8 bases. The trim removed 2 bases at V and 6 bases at J, leaving 12 bases unmatched. The CDR3 contains 16 residues. Germline CDR1 is KGHSH and CDR2 is LQKENI. The CDR3 region is CASSPFSQGARGEQYF. CDR3 DNA: TGTGCCAGCTCACCATTTTCTCAGGGGGCGAGGGGCGAGCAGTACTTC.

The gene calls are TRBV4-3 and TRBJ2-5; D not resolved. The V and J ends lost 4 bases and 5 bases respectively, with 14 bases between them. The CDR3 consists of 14 residues. From germline, CDR1 is LGHNA and CDR2 YSLEER. CDR3 protein: CASSLDFLLETQYF. CDR3 coding DNA: TGCGCCAGCAGCCTCGACTTCCTTTTGGAGACCCAGTACTTC.